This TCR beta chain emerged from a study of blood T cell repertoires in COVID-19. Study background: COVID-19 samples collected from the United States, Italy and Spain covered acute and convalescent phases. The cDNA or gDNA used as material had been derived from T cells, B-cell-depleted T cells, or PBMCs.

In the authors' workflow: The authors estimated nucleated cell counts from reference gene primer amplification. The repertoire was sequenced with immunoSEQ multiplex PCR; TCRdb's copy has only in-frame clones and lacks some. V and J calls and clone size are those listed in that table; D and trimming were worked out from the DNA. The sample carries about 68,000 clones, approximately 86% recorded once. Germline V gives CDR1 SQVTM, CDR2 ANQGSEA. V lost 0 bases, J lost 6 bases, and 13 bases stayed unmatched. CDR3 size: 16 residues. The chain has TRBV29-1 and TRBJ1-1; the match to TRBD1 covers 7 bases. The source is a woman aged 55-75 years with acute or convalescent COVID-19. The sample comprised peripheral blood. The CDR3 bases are TGCAGCGTTGAAGATCGCGGTACAGGGGTAGGCGCTGAAGCTTTCTTT. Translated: CSVEDRGTGVGAEAFF.